One and the same sample provided the 10 T cell receptor beta chains below, sequenced in a study of PD-L1 blockade in urothelial cancer. Clones were read by immunoSEQ multiplex PCR, and TCRdb kept only the in-frame ones, dropping some. The repertoire holds fewer than 45,000 clones, with roughly 84% as singletons. Time point reported: pretreatment peripheral blood. The input for sequencing was PBMCs, taken around atezolizumab (anti-PD-L1) treatment. The receptors originated from a donor over 35 with urothelial cancer.

The genes are TRBV30 and TRBJ2-2; the match to TRBD2 covers 10 bases. There are 16 residues in the CDR3. Unmatched junction bases numbered 11, after V lost 5 bases and J lost 5 bases. Germline CDR1 reads GTSNPN; CDR2 reads SVGIG (reference sequence). CDR3 DNA sequence: TGTGCCTGGGGGCGGCTAGCGGGAGCGGGGACCGGGGAGCTGTTTTTT. Protein product: CAWGRLAGAGTGELFF.

The V gene is TRBV4-3, the J gene TRBJ2-1; 8 positions agree with TRBD2. The CDR3 sequence is 15 residues long. Looked up from germline, CDR1 is LGHNA and CDR2 is YSLEER. V was clipped by 1 base and J by 4 bases; unmatched bases: 3. This CDR3 reads CASSQAGGVYNEQFF. The CDR3 nucleotides are TGCGCCAGCAGCCAAGCGGGAGGGGTTTACAATGAGCAGTTCTTC.

The V gene is TRBV29-1, the J gene TRBJ2-7; 7 nucleotides agree with TRBD1. CDR1 and CDR2 from the germline V gene are SQVTM and ANQGSEA. The CDR3 is 14 residues long. Trimming took 3 bases from V and 0 from J; bases not matched to a gene: 5. The CDR3 reads CSVDGTEGSYEQYF. The CDR3 DNA is TGCAGCGTTGACGGGACAGAGGGCTCCTACGAGCAGTACTTC.

The chain joins TRBV27 to TRBJ2-1; 7 nucleotides align to TRBD2. CDR3 length equals 15 residues. CDR1 and CDR2 (germline): MNHEY, SMNVEV (reference sequence). V trimming: 6 bases; J trimming: 5 bases; junction bases outside the gene matches: 10. The CDR3 loop is CASRSRREKNNEQFF. For the CDR3, the DNA is TGTGCCAGCAGAAGTAGGCGGGAGAAAAACAATGAGCAGTTCTTC.

Note on this clone: Other DNA sequences within the sample encode an identical CDR3. The CDR3 protein is CASSEALGGYEQYF. DNA of the CDR3: TGTGCCAGCAGTGAAGCGCTCGGTGGCTACGAGCAGTACTTC. The gene calls are TRBV6-1 and TRBJ2-7; D uncertain. Trimming shortened V by 0 bases and J by 3 bases, and 9 bases separated the two germline ends. From germline, CDR1 is MNHNS and CDR2 SASEGT. The CDR3 has 14 amino acids.

V is TRBV7-3 and J is TRBJ2-1, with a possible D match to TRBD2 (6 bases). Per the germline V gene, CDR1 is SGHTA and CDR2 is FQGTGA. This CDR3 comprises 13 residues. With 3 bases removed from V and 3 bases from J, the gap between germline ends came to 6 bases. CDR3 nucleotide sequence: TGTGCCAGCAGCTTGACTAGCTACAATGAGCAGTTCTTC. As protein: CASSLTSYNEQFF. Full variable domain (missing parts from reference TRBV7-3 and TRBJ2-1): GAGVSQTPSNKVTEKGKYVELRCDPISGHTALYWYRQSLGQGPEFLIYFQGTGAADDSGLPNDRFFAVRPEGSVSTLKIQRTERGDSAVYLCASSLTSYNEQFFGPGTRLTVL.

This sequence joins TRBV5-8 and TRBJ2-3, with D possibly TRBD2 on 6 matching bases. This CDR3 is built from 14 residues. The V end was cut by 9 bases, the J end by 1 base, with 15 bases between. CDR1 and CDR2 from the germline V gene are SGHTS and YDEGEE. CDR3 bases: TGTGCCACCCTGAGGGAGGCCCGCACAGATACGCAGTATTTT. Its translation: CATLREARTDTQYF.

The V and J genes are TRBV6-1 and TRBJ1-1, with a tentative D call TRBD1 (6 bases). Germline-derived CDR1 and CDR2 are MNHNS and SASEGT. The CDR3 contains 15 residues. V was shortened by 2 bases and J by 0 bases, with 10 bases between the two germline ends. Here the CDR3 DNA reads TGTGCCAGCAGTGAATGGGACATTATGAACACTGAAGCTTTCTTT. This gives the protein CASSEWDIMNTEAFF.

The V and J genes are TRBV16 and TRBJ2-3; a possible D gene is TRBD2 (6 bases). V was clipped by 0 bases and J by 2 bases, with 6 bases between them. The length of the CDR3 is 14 residues. CDR1 and CDR2 from the germline V gene are KGHSY and FQNENV. CDR3 bases: TGTGCCAGCAGCCAATCGGGACTCACAGATACGCAGTATTTT. It translates to CASSQSGLTDTQYF.

The chain is built from TRBV18 and TRBJ2-7, with TRBD2 as a possible D gene (5 bases). The CDR3 length is 12 residues. With 2 bases removed from V and 7 bases from J, the gap between germline ends came to 9 bases. Germline loops: CDR1 KGHSH, CDR2 LQKENI. This CDR3 reads CASSPGRREQYF. The CDR3 DNA follows: TGTGCCAGCTCACCAGGGCGGAGGGAGCAGTACTTC. The entire variable domain, with the rest obtained from reference TRBV18 and TRBJ2-7, is as follows: NAGVMQNPRHLVRRRGQEARLRCSPMKGHSHVYWYRQLPEEGLKFMVYLQKENIIDESGMPKERFSAEFPKEGPSILRIQQVVRGDSAAYFCASSPGRREQYFGPGTRLTVT.